One and the same sample provided the 32 T cell receptor beta chains below, sequenced in a study of blood T cell repertoires in COVID-19. Produced via immunoSEQ multiplex PCR; TCRdb's table is partial and in-frame only. This repertoire shows around 170,000 clones, 80% found once; its top ten account for approximately 14%. The specimen sequenced was PBMCs or T cells enriched from blood (not recorded which). The receptors shown here come from a man aged 55 to 70 who had been exposed to COVID-19.

This clone was seen just once. V gene TRBV28 combines with J gene TRBJ2-2; D might be TRBD2 (5 bases). Trimming shortened V by 5 bases and J by 4 bases, and 20 bases separated the two germline ends. The germline V gene encodes CDR1 MDHEN and CDR2 SYDVKM. The CDR3 length is 17 residues. The CDR3 DNA is TGTGCCAGCAGTCGTTTTTGGACTCCCTGGGGCACCGGGGAGCTGTTTTTT. Protein product: CASSRFWTPWGTGELFF.

In nucleotides, the CDR3 is TGTGCCAGCAAGGGGATGAACACTGAAGCTTTCTTT. It yields the protein CASKGMNTEAFF. The chain links TRBV7-2 to TRBJ1-1; perhaps TRBD1 as D (5 bases). This CDR3 has 12 amino acids. V lost 7 bases to trimming and J lost 0 bases, with 6 bases between them. The germline CDR1 and CDR2 sequences are SGHTA and FQGNSA.

J is TRBJ1-2 and V is TRBV9, with a possible D match to TRBD1 (5 bases). The V gene lost 4 bases and the J gene lost 8 bases, with 18 bases spanning the gap. Germline V gene data show CDR1 as SGDLS and CDR2 as YYNGEE. This CDR3 has 14 residues. CDR3 in DNA: TGTGCCAGCAGCAAGGAGGGGAGGGTTCCCGGCTACACCTTC. Translation: CASSKEGRVPGYTF.

This clone was observed a handful of times. The rearrangement joins TRBV5-1 to TRBJ1-4, with 8 bases matching TRBD1. With 4 bases clipped from V and 2 bases from J, the junction kept 4 bases outside the gene matches. Germline loops: CDR1 SGHRS, CDR2 YFSETQ. This CDR3 region has 15 residues. CDR3 in amino acids: CASSPGQGTNEKLFF. The DNA of the CDR3 is TGCGCCAGCAGCCCAGGACAGGGTACTAATGAAAAACTGTTTTTT.

V usage is TRBV5-1 and J usage is TRBJ1-6; 9 nucleotides match TRBD1. V lost 0 bases, J lost 8 bases, and 6 bases stayed unmatched. Looked up from germline, CDR1 is SGHRS and CDR2 is YFSETQ. The CDR3 totals 16 residues. The DNA for the CDR3 is TGCGCCAGCAGCTTGGCCGGGACAGGGTCCTATTCACCCCTCCACTTT. The encoded protein is CASSLAGTGSYSPLHF.

The rearrangement joins TRBV5-4 to TRBJ2-3, with 11 positions matching TRBD2. CDR1 is SGHNT and CDR2 is YYREEE in the germline V gene (reference sequence). Trimming took 4 bases from V and 6 from J; bases not matched to a gene: 13. This CDR3 is 17 amino acids long. CDR3 sequence: CASSPGNPSGRFDTQYF. CDR3 nucleotides: TGTGCCAGCAGCCCCGGCAACCCTAGCGGGAGGTTTGATACGCAGTATTTT. Looking up the rest from reference TRBV5-4 and TRBJ2-3 gives the full variable domain: ETGVTQSPTHLIKTRGQQVTLRCSSQSGHNTVSWYQQALGQGPQFIFQYYREEENGRGNFPPRFSGLQFPNYSSELNVNALELDDSALYLCASSPGNPSGRFDTQYFGPGTRLTVL.

The rearrangement joins TRBV2 to TRBJ1-5; D remains ambiguous. Germline V gene lookup returns CDR1 SNHLY and CDR2 FYNNEI. The CDR3 is 15 amino acids. The V gene lost 0 bases and the J gene lost 7 bases, with 13 bases spanning the gap. CDR3 in amino acids: CASSEAVIGRQPQHF. In DNA form, the CDR3 reads TGTGCCAGCAGTGAAGCCGTAATAGGGAGACAGCCCCAGCATTTT. Combining the CDR3 with reference TRBV2 and TRBJ1-5 gives the whole variable domain EPEVTQTPSHQVTQMGQEVILRCVPISNHLYFYWYRQILGQKVEFLVSFYNNEISEKSEIFDDQFSVERPDGSNFTLKIRSTKLEDSAMYFCASSEAVIGRQPQHFGDGTRLSIL.

V usage is TRBV15 and J usage is TRBJ1-6; the D is unclear. The CDR3 has 16 amino acids. Germline CDR1 and CDR2: LNHNV and YYDKDF (reference sequence). V was cut by 0 bases and J by 7 bases, with 13 bases left in between. The CDR3 DNA is TGTGCCACCAGCAGAGATCTTGGACTCGGGAATTCACCCCTCCACTTT. Encoded protein: CATSRDLGLGNSPLHF.

The chain has TRBV7-2 and TRBJ1-2, with TRBD1 identical over 7 bases. From germline, CDR1 is SGHTA and CDR2 FQGNSA. Losses at the gene ends were 5 bases for V and 3 bases for J; bases not matched to a gene: 12. The CDR3 consists of 16 residues. The CDR3 sequence is CASSTHVGGPYYGYTF. In DNA form, the CDR3 reads TGTGCCAGCAGCACCCATGTAGGGGGCCCCTACTATGGCTACACCTTC.

The rearrangement links TRBV28 to TRBJ2-2; TRBD2 matches 7 bases. The ends lost 3 bases at V and 5 bases at J; junction bases unmatched: 15. CDR1 is MDHEN and CDR2 is SYDVKM in the germline V gene. The CDR3 sequence is 18 residues long. The CDR3 bases are TGTGCCAGCAGTTTCCGGGTTTTGCCAGGGACTACAACCGGGGAGCTGTTTTTT. It specifies CASSFRVLPGTTTGELFF.

The V and J genes are TRBV28 and TRBJ1-1; no reliable D call. V was cut by 8 bases and J by 0 bases, with 10 bases left in between. The length of the CDR3 is 13 residues. CDR1 MDHEN and CDR2 SYDVKM come from the germline V gene. This CDR3 reads CASHSGVNTEAFF. CDR3 bases: TGTGCCAGCCATAGCGGGGTGAACACTGAAGCTTTCTTT. The full variable domain, in which reference TRBV28 and TRBJ1-1 provide the parts outside the CDR3, is DVKVTQSSRYLVKRTGEKVFLECVQDMDHENMFWYRQDPGLGLRLIYFSYDVKMKEKGDIPEGYSVSREKKERFSLILESASTNQTSMYLCASHSGVNTEAFFGQGTRLTVV.

This rearrangement joins TRBV7-2 to TRBJ2-6, with a weak D call TRBD1 (5 bases). The germline gives CDR1 SGHTA, CDR2 FQGNSA. The CDR3 is 17 amino acids. V lost 3 bases and J lost 0, with 12 bases in between. CDR3 coding DNA: TGTGCCAGCAGCTTGGCAGGGTCAAACTCTGGGGCCAACGTCCTGACTTTC. Translating it yields CASSLAGSNSGANVLTF. The variable domain in full, completed from reference TRBV7-2 and TRBJ2-6, reads GAGVSQSPSNKVTEKGKDVELRCDPISGHTALYWYRQSLGQGLEFLIYFQGNSAPDKSGLPSDRFSAERTGGSVSTLTIQRTQQEDSAVYLCASSLAGSNSGANVLTFGAGSRLTVL.

This chain joins TRBV9 and TRBJ1-2; tentative D call: TRBD1 (5 bases). CDR1 and CDR2 from the germline V gene are SGDLS and YYNGEE. The ends were cut back, 0 bases at V and 0 bases at J, with 9 bases in the middle. This CDR3 has 15 residues. This CDR3 reads CASSVGEGTNYGYTF. The CDR3 nucleotides read TGTGCCAGCAGCGTAGGGGAGGGGACTAACTATGGCTACACCTTC.

This chain joins TRBV7-2 and TRBJ2-7; tentative D call: TRBD2 (5 bases). Trimming pared 0 bases from V and 0 bases from J, leaving 9 bases between. The CDR3 is 15 amino acids. Looked up from germline, CDR1 is SGHTA and CDR2 is FQGNSA. The CDR3 is CASSLALANSYEQYF. The DNA of the CDR3 is TGTGCCAGCAGCTTAGCGTTAGCGAACTCCTACGAGCAGTACTTC.

The sample holds one count of this clone. CDR3 sequence: CASSTLTSDTYEQYF. CDR3 in DNA: TGTGCCAGTAGTACCTTGACTAGCGACACCTACGAGCAGTACTTC. V gene TRBV19 combines with J gene TRBJ2-7, with 8 bases that match TRBD2. The CDR3 length is 15 residues. The V and J ends lost 4 bases and 2 bases, in that order; junction bases with no gene match: 7. Germline V gene data show CDR1 as LNHDA and CDR2 as SQIVND (reference sequence).

This clone has just a few counts. This sequence joins TRBV7-6 and TRBJ1-1; 7 positions match TRBD1. There are 16 residues in the CDR3. The trim removed 1 base at V and 1 base at J, leaving 6 bases unmatched. The V gene's germline CDR1 is SGHVS and CDR2 FNYEAQ. The chain's CDR3 is CASSLGTGRTNTEAFF. The CDR3 DNA follows: TGTGCCAGCAGCTTAGGGACAGGAAGAACGAACACTGAAGCTTTCTTT.

The rearrangement uses TRBV28 and TRBJ1-2, with TRBD1 identical over 7 bases. The CDR3 runs 15 residues. Germline trimming cut 5 bases from V and 3 bases from J; bases unmatched to any gene: 9. The germline CDR1 and CDR2 sequences are MDHEN and SYDVKM. CDR3 loop: CASSETGLRDYGYTF. In nucleotides, the CDR3 is TGTGCCAGCAGTGAGACAGGGTTGCGTGACTATGGCTACACCTTC.

This clone was observed a single time. This chain connects TRBV24-1 to TRBJ1-5, with TRBD1 identical over 7 bases. This CDR3 contains 15 residues. Trimming removed 4 bases from V and 0 bases from J; junction bases left unmatched: 2. Germline V gene data show CDR1 as KGHDR and CDR2 as SFDVKD. In nucleotides, the CDR3 is TGTGCCACCAGTGAGGGGACAGTTAGCAATCAGCCCCAGCATTTT. Translation: CATSEGTVSNQPQHF.

V usage is TRBV4-3 and J usage is TRBJ1-5, with a weak D call TRBD1 (6 bases). Germline values: CDR1 LGHNA, CDR2 YSLEER. The CDR3 sequence is 13 residues long. Trimming took off 4 bases at V and 4 bases at J, with 8 bases between the two ends. The CDR3 region has the DNA TGCGCCAGCAGCCCGGACAGTAATCAGCCCCAGCATTTT. Amino acid sequence: CASSPDSNQPQHF.

The V and J genes are TRBV19 and TRBJ1-1; D is unclear. The V gene's germline CDR1 is LNHDA and CDR2 SQIVND (reference sequence). Trimming removed 0 bases from V and 6 bases from J, with 14 bases in between. The CDR3 has 15 amino acids. In DNA, the CDR3 is TGTGCCAGTAGTATAGACGTCTCCCCTCCTGCTGAAGCTTTCTTT. This sequence encodes CASSIDVSPPAEAFF.

The genes are TRBV5-4 and TRBJ2-7; D remains ambiguous. The ends were cut back, 0 bases at V and 6 bases at J, with 10 bases in the middle. The CDR3 totals 13 residues. Germline V gene data show CDR1 as SGHNT and CDR2 as YYREEE (reference sequence). The DNA of the CDR3 is TGTGCCAGCAGCTTGGATGTAGCCCGCGAGCAGTACTTC. This sequence encodes CASSLDVAREQYF. Supplemented by reference TRBV5-4 and TRBJ2-7, the full variable domain reads ETGVTQSPTHLIKTRGQQVTLRCSSQSGHNTVSWYQQALGQGPQFIFQYYREEENGRGNFPPRFSGLQFPNYSSELNVNALELDDSALYLCASSLDVAREQYFGPGTRLTVT.

V and J are TRBV30 and TRBJ2-3; D might be TRBD2 (6 bases). CDR3 size: 15 residues. The V gene's germline CDR1 is GTSNPN and CDR2 SVGIG (reference sequence). V was clipped by 2 bases and J by 1 base, with 13 bases between them. CDR3 loop: CAWSYPGGGTDTQYF. CDR3 bases: TGTGCCTGGAGTTATCCCGGGGGAGGCACAGATACGCAGTATTTT.

This sequence joins TRBV6-5 and TRBJ2-1; 8 bases map to TRBD2. Trimming removed 6 bases from V and 1 base from J; junction bases left unmatched: 5. Germline loops: CDR1 MNHEY, CDR2 SVGAGI. The length of the CDR3 is 15 residues. The CDR3 nucleotides read TGTGCCAGCAGCAAACTAGCGGCATCCTACAATGAGCAGTTCTTC. Its protein product is CASSKLAASYNEQFF.

The V call is TRBV10-3, the J call TRBJ2-2; 13 bases agree with TRBD2. The CDR3 runs 17 residues. Germline V gene data show CDR1 as ENHRY and CDR2 as SYGVKD. V was pared by 10 bases and J by 0 bases, with 8 bases of the junction left unmatched. The CDR3 DNA reads TGTGCCACGGGACTAGCGGGGACCAGTTCGAACACCGGGGAGCTGTTTTTT. Its translation: CATGLAGTSSNTGELFF.

The chain links TRBV19 to TRBJ1-1; no definite D call. V lost 1 base and J 0 bases, leaving 12 bases between the germline ends. The CDR3 is 16 residues long. Germline loops: CDR1 LNHDA, CDR2 SQIVND (reference sequence). CDR3 bases: TGTGCCAGTAGTATAGTCCCGGACGGGGTGAACACTGAAGCTTTCTTT. It is translated as CASSIVPDGVNTEAFF.

This chain links TRBV11-2 with TRBJ2-7; D remains ambiguous. V was shortened by 3 bases and J by 1 base, with 10 bases between the two germline ends. The CDR3 has 14 residues. Germline V gives CDR1 SGHAT, CDR2 FQNNGV. Written as DNA, the CDR3 is TGTGCCAGCAGCTTCGGGTCCCTGTCCTACGAGCAGTACTTC. Protein: CASSFGSLSYEQYF.

The chain has TRBV6-1 and TRBJ2-3; the match to TRBD2 covers 11 bases. The V segment lost 4 bases and the J segment 4 bases; nucleotides outside the gene matches: 10. Germline loops: CDR1 MNHNS, CDR2 SASEGT. This CDR3 has 17 residues. The CDR3 sequence: CASSARTSGRLPDTQYF. The CDR3 DNA is TGTGCCAGCAGTGCCCGTACTAGCGGGAGACTTCCAGATACGCAGTATTTT.

This chain connects TRBV19 to TRBJ1-5; TRBD1 aligns across 7 bases. Germline V gene data show CDR1 as LNHDA and CDR2 as SQIVND (reference sequence). This CDR3 contains 18 residues. Germline trimming cut 3 bases from V and 9 bases from J; bases unmatched to any gene: 20. The CDR3 DNA is TGTGCCAGTAGTATGGGCGGGACAGCAATCTGGGGCAAAAGGCCCCAGCATTTT. It is translated as CASSMGGTAIWGKRPQHF. Drawing the rest from reference TRBV19 and TRBJ1-5, the complete variable domain is DGGITQSPKYLFRKEGQNVTLSCEQNLNHDAMYWYRQDPGQGLRLIYYSQIVNDFQKGDIAEGYSVSREKKESFPLTVTSAQKNPTAFYLCASSMGGTAIWGKRPQHFGDGTRLSIL.

Regarding this clone: This CDR3 is also generated by other DNA sequences in the sample. The V gene is TRBV11-2, the J gene TRBJ1-1; tentative D call: TRBD1 (5 bases). Trimming shortened V by 3 bases and J by 1 base, and 12 bases separated the two germline ends. This CDR3 is built from 15 residues. Per the germline V gene, CDR1 is SGHAT and CDR2 is FQNNGV. Written as DNA, the CDR3 is TGTGCCAGCAGCTTTGGAGGGGCGGGGAACACTGAAGCTTTCTTT. Amino acid sequence: CASSFGGAGNTEAFF.

This chain links TRBV6-2 or TRBV6-3 with TRBJ1-1, with a tentative D call TRBD1 (6 bases). The CDR3 sequence is 16 residues long. Trimming cost V 5 bases and J 0 bases, with 16 bases left between them. CDR1 is MNHEY, CDR2 SVGEGT, per germline. CDR3 bases: TGTGCCAGCAGTAACCGCCCAGGACAGTTGAACACTGAAGCTTTCTTT. This sequence encodes CASSNRPGQLNTEAFF.

The chain couples TRBV27 to TRBJ1-6; 7 nucleotides align to TRBD1. With V trimmed by 3 bases and J by 1 base, 12 bases remained unmatched. The germline gives CDR1 MNHEY, CDR2 SMNVEV (reference sequence). The CDR3 has 19 residues. This chain's CDR3 is CASSFYSGQGVSYNSPLHF. CDR3 in DNA: TGTGCCAGCAGTTTTTATTCAGGGCAGGGGGTGTCCTATAATTCACCCCTCCACTTT.

The rearrangement uses TRBV10-3 and TRBJ2-7; 7 bases are a match to TRBD2. CDR1 and CDR2 (germline): ENHRY, SYGVKD. J lost 3 bases, V lost 8 bases, and 7 bases had no gene match. CDR3 length equals 13 residues. The CDR3 reads CAIGASGVYEQYF. CDR3 DNA sequence: TGTGCCATCGGCGCTAGCGGAGTCTACGAGCAGTACTTC.